These T cell receptor beta chains were read from a single sample in a study of T cell responses to AZD1222 COVID-19 vaccine. Only in-frame clones appear in the TCRdb table, and some are missing; sequencing was by immunoSEQ multiplex PCR. The table records approximately 150,000 clones, about 90% of them present only once. The specimen comprised peripheral blood, sampled 28 days after the second dose of the MenACWY control vaccine. The origin of the receptors is an adult who received the MenACWY meningococcal vaccine as a control. Each CDR3 is given without its conserved first and last residue. The order of the fields is J gene, V gene, CDR3 protein.

j_call: TRBJ2-4
v_call: TRBV7-2
cdr3_aa: ASSSQTRTLAKNIQY

j_call: TRBJ2-1
v_call: TRBV14
cdr3_aa: ASRPRGSSYNEQF

j_call: TRBJ2-7
v_call: TRBV5-5
cdr3_aa: ASSHILPDRPPYEQY

j_call: TRBJ1-2
v_call: TRBV28
cdr3_aa: ASSRPGVGNYGYT

j_call: TRBJ1-1
v_call: TRBV10-1
cdr3_aa: ASSEYSGSNTEAF

j_call: TRBJ2-7
v_call: TRBV5-1
cdr3_aa: ASSSHVGQGGEQY

j_call: TRBJ1-3
v_call: TRBV11-2
cdr3_aa: ASSLEAGNTIY

j_call: TRBJ2-1
v_call: TRBV24-1
cdr3_aa: ATSGKTSGRMHEQF

j_call: TRBJ2-3
v_call: TRBV7-2
cdr3_aa: ASSQGGSVRLPDTQY

j_call: TRBJ1-5
v_call: TRBV1
cdr3_aa: TSSQAGLPSNQPQH

j_call: TRBJ2-5
v_call: TRBV5-4
cdr3_aa: ASSWGGGAETQY

j_call: TRBJ1-6
v_call: TRBV5-6
cdr3_aa: ASSQTGAGQNSPLH

j_call: TRBJ2-1
v_call: TRBV27
cdr3_aa: ASSFAGTGNEQF

j_call: TRBJ2-7
v_call: TRBV7-3
cdr3_aa: ASSLNGGVSEQY

j_call: TRBJ1-1
v_call: TRBV6-6
cdr3_aa: ASSLDLNTEAF

j_call: TRBJ1-4
v_call: TRBV29-1
cdr3_aa: SVSDRATNEKLF

j_call: TRBJ2-2
v_call: TRBV19
cdr3_aa: ASSITHGQGALGELF

j_call: TRBJ1-1
v_call: TRBV30
cdr3_aa: AWIIGQGLMNTEAF

j_call: TRBJ2-3
v_call: TRBV28
cdr3_aa: ASSSPFHTDTQY

j_call: TRBJ2-2
v_call: TRBV9
cdr3_aa: ASSVGGNTGELF

j_call: TRBJ2-5
v_call: TRBV10-3
cdr3_aa: AISIGLQETQY

j_call: TRBJ2-1
v_call: TRBV6-4
cdr3_aa: ASSDEGGPYNEQF

j_call: TRBJ1-6
v_call: TRBV6-5
cdr3_aa: AIAGPESYNSPLH

j_call: TRBJ2-1
v_call: TRBV7-2
cdr3_aa: ASSGTRDKSSYNEQF

j_call: TRBJ1-1
v_call: TRBV7-8
cdr3_aa: ASSSQGQTGTEAF

j_call: TRBJ1-6
v_call: TRBV28
cdr3_aa: ASSLGERQGVDNSPLH

j_call: TRBJ1-2
v_call: TRBV5-1
cdr3_aa: ASSLETVNYGYT

j_call: TRBJ2-7
v_call: TRBV29-1
cdr3_aa: SVGQPSGEQY

j_call: TRBJ2-1
v_call: TRBV11-2
cdr3_aa: ASSLVGLAGSYSYNEQF

j_call: TRBJ2-5
v_call: TRBV11-2
cdr3_aa: ASSLVGGRETQY

j_call: TRBJ1-5
v_call: TRBV6-1
cdr3_aa: ASSEMGGQPQH

j_call: TRBJ2-3
v_call: TRBV7-2
cdr3_aa: ASSLSGTSSTDTQY

j_call: TRBJ2-7
v_call: TRBV3-1/TRBV3-2
cdr3_aa: ASSQDSDREGSYEQY

j_call: TRBJ2-5
v_call: TRBV21-1
cdr3_aa: ASIQRGGETQY

j_call: TRBJ1-6
v_call: TRBV6-5
cdr3_aa: ASRQTAYNSPLH

j_call: TRBJ2-3
v_call: TRBV27
cdr3_aa: ASTSRQGILYTQY

j_call: TRBJ2-3
v_call: TRBV28
cdr3_aa: ASSLEGADTQY

j_call: TRBJ1-1
v_call: TRBV6-2/TRBV6-3
cdr3_aa: ASSRQTGQGTAEAF

j_call: TRBJ1-1
v_call: TRBV6-2/TRBV6-3
cdr3_aa: ASSGPGSEAF

j_call: TRBJ2-7
v_call: TRBV28
cdr3_aa: ASTLGTGGYEQY

j_call: TRBJ1-5
v_call: TRBV28
cdr3_aa: ASSLSGLPRGNQPQH

j_call: TRBJ1-4
v_call: TRBV13
cdr3_aa: ASSLGQGGPTNEKLF

j_call: TRBJ1-1
v_call: TRBV5-1
cdr3_aa: ASSPMGVPGQDF

j_call: TRBJ2-7
v_call: TRBV18
cdr3_aa: ASSPDRLRGESYEQY

j_call: TRBJ2-1
v_call: TRBV15
cdr3_aa: ATSRPGQGANEQF

j_call: TRBJ2-7
v_call: TRBV7-8
cdr3_aa: ASSFGGEQY

j_call: TRBJ1-2
v_call: TRBV19
cdr3_aa: ATKYPTTPDYGYT